The sequence of this TCR beta chain was determined in a study of regulatory T cells in long-lasting Graves disease. V lost 6 bases and J lost 0, with 14 bases in between. The germline CDR1 and CDR2 sequences are SGHTA and FQGNSA. The CDR3 is made up of 15 amino acids. Relying on iRepertoire HTBI primers and Arm-PCR of CDR3 regions, the team built TCR beta libraries. From the multiplex PCR reads, TCRdb called clonotypes with MiXCR, one entry per CDR3 protein. The sample holds approximately 350,000 distinct CDR3 sequences; 10% to 15% are singletons and the top ten take under 20%. Time point reported: newly diagnosed GD, antithyroid drugs for less than 3 months. The authors made the TCR library using RNA they extracted from PBMCs. Findings of the study overall: It was in persistent disease that TRBV28, TRBJ1-2 and TRBJ2-5 were favored.

This clonotype was detected many times. Its specificity is unknown. These data were also reused for a study on T cells in Graves' hyperthyroidism and ophthalmopathy. From that report: Exclusion followed for patients with uncontrolled infection, other autoimmune disease, pregnancy or lactation. Diagnosis relied on clinical symptoms, serum thyroxine and TRAb, thyroid ultrasound and orbital computed tomography. HTBI primers were used for first-round RT-PCR of the TCR CDR3.

V is TRBV7-2 and J is TRBJ1-2; D remains unclear. The sequencing here drew on peripheral blood mononuclear cells (PBMCs), taken at new diagnosis, from a patient treated with antithyroid drugs. This TCR came from a woman aged 18-29 years with Graves disease. DNA for the CDR3: TGTGCCAGCAGTCAAGCATATAGCACTAACTATGGCTACACCTTC. Its protein product is CASSQAYSTNYGYTF.